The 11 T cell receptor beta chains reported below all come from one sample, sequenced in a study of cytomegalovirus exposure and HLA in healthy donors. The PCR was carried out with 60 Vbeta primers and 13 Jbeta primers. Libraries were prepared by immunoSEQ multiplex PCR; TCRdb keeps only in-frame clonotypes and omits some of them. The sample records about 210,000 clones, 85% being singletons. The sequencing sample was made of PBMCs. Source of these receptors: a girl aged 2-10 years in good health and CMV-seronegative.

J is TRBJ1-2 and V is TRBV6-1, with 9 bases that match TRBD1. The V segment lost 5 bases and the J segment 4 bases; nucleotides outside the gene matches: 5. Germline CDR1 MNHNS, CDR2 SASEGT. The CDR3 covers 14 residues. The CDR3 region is CASSPGQGGYGYTF. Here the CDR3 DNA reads TGTGCCAGCAGTCCGGGACAGGGTGGCTATGGCTACACCTTC.

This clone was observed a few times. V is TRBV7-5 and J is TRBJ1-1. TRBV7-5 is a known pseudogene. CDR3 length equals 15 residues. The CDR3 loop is CARSFGEREDTEAFF. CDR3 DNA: TGTGCCAGAAGCTTTGGAGAGAGGGAGGACACTGAAGCTTTCTTT.

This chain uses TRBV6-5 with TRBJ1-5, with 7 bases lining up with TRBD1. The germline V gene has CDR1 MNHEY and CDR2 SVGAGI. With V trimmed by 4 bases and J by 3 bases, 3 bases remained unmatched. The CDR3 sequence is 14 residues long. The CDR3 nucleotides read TGTGCCAGCAGTTGGGGACAGTTCAATCAGCCCCAGCATTTT. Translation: CASSWGQFNQPQHF.

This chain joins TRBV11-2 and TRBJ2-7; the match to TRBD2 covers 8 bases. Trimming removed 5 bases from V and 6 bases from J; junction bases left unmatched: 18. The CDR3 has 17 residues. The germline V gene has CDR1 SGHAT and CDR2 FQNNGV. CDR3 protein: CASSLALLAGKAGEQYF. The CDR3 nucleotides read TGTGCCAGCAGCCTCGCCCTATTAGCGGGAAAGGCAGGCGAGCAGTACTTC.

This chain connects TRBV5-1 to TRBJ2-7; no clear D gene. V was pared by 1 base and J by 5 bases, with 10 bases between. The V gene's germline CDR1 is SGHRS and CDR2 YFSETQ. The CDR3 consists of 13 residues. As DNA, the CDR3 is TGCGCCAGCAGCTTGACGGTGCCCAACGAGCAGTACTTC. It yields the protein CASSLTVPNEQYF.

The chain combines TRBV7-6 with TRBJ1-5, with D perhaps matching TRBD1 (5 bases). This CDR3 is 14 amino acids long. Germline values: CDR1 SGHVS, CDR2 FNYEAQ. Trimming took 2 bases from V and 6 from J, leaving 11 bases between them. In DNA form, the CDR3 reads TGTGCCAGCAGCTTAACCCAGGGCCGTCAGCCCCAGCATTTT. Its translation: CASSLTQGRQPQHF.

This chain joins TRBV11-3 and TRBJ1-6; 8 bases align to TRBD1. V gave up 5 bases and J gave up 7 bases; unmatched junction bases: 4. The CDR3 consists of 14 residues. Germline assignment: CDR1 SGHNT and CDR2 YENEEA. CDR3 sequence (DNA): TGTGCCAGCAGCGCGGGACAGGTGAATTCACCCCTCCACTTT. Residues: CASSAGQVNSPLHF.

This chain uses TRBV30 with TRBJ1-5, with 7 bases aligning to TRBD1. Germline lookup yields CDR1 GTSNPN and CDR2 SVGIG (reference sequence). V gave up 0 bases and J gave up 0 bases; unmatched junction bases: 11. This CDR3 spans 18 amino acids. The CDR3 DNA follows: TGTGCCTGGAGTGTACGAGGGGGCTCAAAGTATAGCAATCAGCCCCAGCATTTT. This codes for CAWSVRGGSKYSNQPQHF.

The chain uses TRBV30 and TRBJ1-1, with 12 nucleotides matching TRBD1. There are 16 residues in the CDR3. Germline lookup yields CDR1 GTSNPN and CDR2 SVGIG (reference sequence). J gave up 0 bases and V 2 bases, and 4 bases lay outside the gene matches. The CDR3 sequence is CAWSRDRGRMNTEAFF. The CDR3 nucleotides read TGTGCCTGGAGTAGGGACAGGGGGCGCATGAACACTGAAGCTTTCTTT.

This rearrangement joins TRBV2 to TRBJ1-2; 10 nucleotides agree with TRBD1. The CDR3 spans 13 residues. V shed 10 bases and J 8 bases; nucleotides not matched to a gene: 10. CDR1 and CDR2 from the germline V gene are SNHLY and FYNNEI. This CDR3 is CATVRQGAGGYTF. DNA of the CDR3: TGTGCCACCGTACGACAGGGGGCCGGGGGCTACACCTTC.

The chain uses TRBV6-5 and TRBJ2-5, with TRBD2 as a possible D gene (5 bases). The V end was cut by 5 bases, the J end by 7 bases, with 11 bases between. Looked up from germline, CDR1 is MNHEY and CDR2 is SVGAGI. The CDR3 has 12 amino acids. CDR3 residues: CASSPTRRTQYF. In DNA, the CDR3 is TGTGCCAGCAGTCCAACTAGGAGGACCCAGTACTTC.